A single sample gave rise to the 9 T cell receptor beta chains below, sequenced in a study of CXCR3-negative and CXCR3-positive naive CD8 T cells. Findings and limits, study-wide: CXCR3-positive naive cells carried more hydrophobic TRB CDR3s than CXCR3-negative naive cells did.

It was by 5' RACE with UMI labels that the TRB cDNA libraries were prepared. Each CDR3 protein gets one entry in TCRdb, which reprocessed the 5' RACE reads and gives no DNA. There are approximately 140,000 distinct CDR3 sequences in the sample, with over 0.25% held by the top ten. Their target antigens are unknown. The material sequenced was naive CXCR3+ CD8+ T cells from blood. Subset described: CD45RO-CCR7+CD27+CD95- naive CD8+ T cells expressing CXCR3 (TNR3+). The receptors derive from a human donor in good health. Some clones in this sample may be carry-over from other donors' samples.

CDR3 in amino acids: CSVEDGRGVLNTEAFF. V is TRBV29-1 and J is TRBJ1-1; TCRdb outputs TRBD1, but without DNA this stays unchecked. CDR1 and CDR2 from the germline V gene are SQVTM and ANQGSEA. The CDR3 extends over 16 amino acids. Together with reference TRBV29-1 and TRBJ1-1, the CDR3 gives the full variable domain: SAVISQKPSRDICQRGTSLTIQCQVDSQVTMMFWYRQQPGQSLTLIATANQGSEATYESGFVIDKFPISRPNLTFSTLTVSNMSPEDSSIYLCSVEDGRGVLNTEAFFGQGTRLTVV.

The gene calls are TRBV3-1 and TRBJ2-1. In germline, CDR1 is LGHDT, CDR2 YNNKEL (reference sequence). The CDR3 has 11 amino acids. The CDR3: CASSKSNEQFF.

V gene TRBV20-1 combines with J gene TRBJ1-2; TCRdb's D gene call, TRBD1, goes unchecked for lack of DNA. The CDR3 covers 16 residues. Germline V lookup: CDR1 DFQATT, CDR2 SNEGSKA (reference sequence). The CDR3 loop reads CSARDLGDGEMYGYTF.

The V gene is TRBV29-1, the J gene TRBJ1-6. Germline lookup yields CDR1 SQVTM and CDR2 ANQGSEA. This CDR3 is built from 16 residues. CDR3: CSVEEDDGLYNSPLHF.

The gene calls are TRBV7-6 and TRBJ2-2. Looked up from germline, CDR1 is SGHVS and CDR2 is FNYEAQ. The CDR3 loop spans 12 amino acids. CDR3 protein: CASSSPTGELFF.

The rearrangement uses TRBV28 and TRBJ1-1. In germline, CDR1 is MDHEN, CDR2 SYDVKM. The CDR3 has 12 residues. CDR3 amino acids: CASSWDSAEAFF.

The gene calls are TRBV7-9 and TRBJ1-1; TCRdb returns TRBD1, unconfirmable since there is no DNA. The CDR3 has 14 residues. Germline V gene lookup returns CDR1 SEHNR and CDR2 FQNEAQ (reference sequence). The CDR3 here is CASSGGQENTEAFF. Using reference TRBV7-9 and TRBJ1-1 for the parts outside the CDR3, the full variable domain is DTGVSQNPRHKITKRGQNVTFRCDPISEHNRLYWYRQTLGQGPEFLTYFQNEAQLEKSRLLSDRFSAERPKGSFSTLEIQRTEQGDSAMYLCASSGGQENTEAFFGQGTRLTVV.

The chain employs TRBV5-1 and TRBJ2-1; TCRdb picks TRBD2, but there is no DNA to check that call. CDR1 and CDR2 (germline): SGHRS, YFSETQ. This CDR3 is built from 17 residues. The CDR3 sequence: CASSLDAGTSVYNEQFF.

The CDR3 protein is CASSDSPENTEAFF. This chain connects TRBV6-4 to TRBJ1-1. The CDR3 spans 14 residues. The germline V gene encodes CDR1 MRHNA and CDR2 SNTAGT.